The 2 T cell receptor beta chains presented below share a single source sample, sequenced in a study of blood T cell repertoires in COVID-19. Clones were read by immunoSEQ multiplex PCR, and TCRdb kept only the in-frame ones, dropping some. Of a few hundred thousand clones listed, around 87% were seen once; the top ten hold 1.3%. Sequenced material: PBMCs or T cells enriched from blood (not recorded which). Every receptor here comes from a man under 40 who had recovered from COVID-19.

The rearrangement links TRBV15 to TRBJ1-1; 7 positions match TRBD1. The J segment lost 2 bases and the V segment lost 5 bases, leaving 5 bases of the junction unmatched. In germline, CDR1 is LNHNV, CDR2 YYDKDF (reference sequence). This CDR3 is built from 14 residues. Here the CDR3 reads CATSRRQGNTEAFF. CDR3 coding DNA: TGTGCCACCAGCCGTCGACAGGGCAACACTGAAGCTTTCTTT.

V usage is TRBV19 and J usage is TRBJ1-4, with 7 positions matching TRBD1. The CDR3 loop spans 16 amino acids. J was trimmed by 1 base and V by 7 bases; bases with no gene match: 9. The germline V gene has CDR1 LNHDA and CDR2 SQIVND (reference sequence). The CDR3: CASTPPYRGTNEKLFF. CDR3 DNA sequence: TGTGCCAGTACCCCCCCCTACAGGGGAACTAATGAAAAACTGTTTTTT.